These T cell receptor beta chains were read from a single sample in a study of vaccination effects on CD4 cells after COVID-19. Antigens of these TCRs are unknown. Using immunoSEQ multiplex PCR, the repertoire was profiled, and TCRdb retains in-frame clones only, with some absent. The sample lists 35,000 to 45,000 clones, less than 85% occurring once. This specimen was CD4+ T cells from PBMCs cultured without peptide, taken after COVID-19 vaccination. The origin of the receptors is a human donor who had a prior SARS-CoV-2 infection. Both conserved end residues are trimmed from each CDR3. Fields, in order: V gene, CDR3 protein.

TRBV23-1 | ASSQSKQVQRLVPIY
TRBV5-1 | ASSPGVAGTYEQY
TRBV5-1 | ASSLAGTGYTDTQY
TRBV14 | ASSQVLIPDLETQY
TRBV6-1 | ASSERDNRYGRAF
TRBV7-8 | ASSSVADSGNTIY
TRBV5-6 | ANRDRGSQPQH
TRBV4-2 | ASRDSGTGFGYT
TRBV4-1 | ASSQVGVEKLF
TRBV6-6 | ASSYTRDSGTQY
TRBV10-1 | ASSTGGQPQH
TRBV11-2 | ASSLGQGSGYT
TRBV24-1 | ATSTGGEYSYEQY
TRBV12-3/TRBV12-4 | ASSFRVNEKLF
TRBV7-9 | ASSARESDTEAF
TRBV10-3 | AIGGQASTEAF
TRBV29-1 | SGSGTLPNTEAF
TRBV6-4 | ASSAGGETDTQY
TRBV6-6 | ASSYSLREPTDTQY
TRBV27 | ASSLSGVNEKLF
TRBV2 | ASTRDFNEKLF
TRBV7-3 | ASSLRGTKGETQY
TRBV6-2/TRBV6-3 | ASSWGRVDGYT
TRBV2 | ASSGKPGGYPGGELF
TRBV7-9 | ASSPRDRVYNEQF
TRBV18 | ASSPIVLGYEQY
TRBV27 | ASSVGPRRVAF
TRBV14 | ASSPRPIDFGSIEQF
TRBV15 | ATSNWQGAHEQY
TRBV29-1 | SVWDRDPNTEAF
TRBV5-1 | ASSASGRNNNEQF
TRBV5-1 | ASSPPVAGGTNEQF
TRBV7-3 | ASSPMGGYLNEQF
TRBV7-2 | ASSLDGGLSYEQY
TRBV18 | ASSRTAYEQY
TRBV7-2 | ASSFPPGQGSYEQY
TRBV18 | ASSQGLAGRNEQF